This T cell receptor beta chain was documented in a study of radiation and T cells in renal cell carcinoma. The germline gives CDR1 MNHNY, CDR2 SVGAGI (reference sequence). The J segment lost 4 bases and the V segment lost 6 bases, leaving 15 bases of the junction unmatched. The CDR3 has 16 residues. Generated by immunoSEQ multiplex PCR, the TCRdb table keeps only in-frame clones and is missing some. Here the sample spans tens of thousands of clones, approximately 86% being singletons. The time point is: blood 2 weeks post-SBRT. Regarding treatment: 15 Gy SBRT to primary tumor, nephrectomy 4 weeks later.

The source was blood, collected from a patient whose treatment included radiotherapy and nephrectomy. This sequence originates from a woman between 50 and 59 years old with renal cell carcinoma. The rearrangement joins TRBV6-6 to TRBJ2-7, with 7 bases identical to TRBD2. The CDR3, as DNA: TGTGCCAGCAGGACAATGGGAGGGGAAGGTGGATACGAGCAGTACTTC. This gives the protein CASRTMGGEGGYEQYF.